Below, 6 T cell receptor beta chains from the same sample are listed, as sequenced in a study of T cells expressing NK-cell markers. From its re-call of the 5' RACE reads, TCRdb lists each CDR3 protein once, without DNA. The sample table includes some 140,000 distinct CDR3 sequences. Specimen: blood T cells: a sorted CD56 or NKG2C T cell subset, CD4+ or CD8+ T cells, or bulk PBMC T cells (not recorded which). These TCRs come from a woman in her 50s in good health.

This rearrangement joins TRBV6-1 to TRBJ1-1. The germline V gene encodes CDR1 MNHNS and CDR2 SASEGT. The CDR3 runs 14 residues. CDR3 in amino acids: CASKPLYGNTEAFF.

The V gene is TRBV15, the J gene TRBJ2-7. Germline values: CDR1 LNHNV, CDR2 YYDKDF (reference sequence). The CDR3 has 14 amino acids. CDR3 region: CATSTRGRLYEQYF.

The rearrangement links TRBV4-1 to TRBJ2-5; TCRdb picks TRBD1, but there is no DNA to check that call. This CDR3 comprises 14 residues. Germline CDR1 is MGHRA and CDR2 is YSYEKL. CDR3 residues: CASSQVGVEETQYF.

The V call is TRBV3-1, the J call TRBJ2-6. CDR1 LGHDT and CDR2 YNNKEL come from the germline V gene (reference sequence). This CDR3 has 15 amino acids. CDR3 loop: CASSQGFSGANVLTF.

This chain links TRBV7-8 with TRBJ2-1; TCRdb's D call of TRBD1 is untestable without DNA. This CDR3 has 15 amino acids. Germline assignment: CDR1 SGHVS and CDR2 FQNEAQ. CDR3 sequence reads: CASSLGPLGGNEQFF.

The rearrangement joins TRBV13 to TRBJ2-1. The CDR3 consists of 15 residues. Germline V gives CDR1 PRHDT, CDR2 FYEKMQ (reference sequence). The CDR3 spells CASSPLEESYNEQFF.